These 13 T cell receptor beta chains came from one sample sequenced in a study of T cell changes during pregnancy in multiple sclerosis (dated by TCRdb to about 2019). Libraries came from the immunoSEQ multiplex PCR assay. The source is immuneACCESS, and TCRdb retained only in-frame sequences with V and J called. Part of the clones is not carried over; for the studies checked, unresolved V genes explain less than half of this, and the remainder is unexplained. The sample contains about 100,000 clones, about nine tenths of them found a single time. The ten largest clones add up to more than 1.5% of the sample. The sequenced sample was peripheral blood, obtained after pregnancy. Receptors were obtained from a female donor with multiple sclerosis, enrolled in a pregnancy study.

This clone is a singleton in its sample. The chain's CDR3 is CASSLLPGLGIGEQFF. As DNA, the CDR3 is TGTGCCAGTAGTTTACTCCCGGGACTGGGTATTGGAGAGCAGTTCTTC. This chain uses TRBV19 with TRBJ2-1; D might be TRBD2 (6 bases). The V gene's germline CDR1 is LNHDA and CDR2 SQIVND (reference sequence). CDR3 length: 16 amino acids. Trimming stripped 5 bases from V and 10 bases from J, with 24 bases between.

This chain connects TRBV19 to TRBJ1-2, with 9 positions matching TRBD1. The J segment lost 7 bases and the V segment lost 4 bases, leaving 7 bases of the junction unmatched. This CDR3 is built from 14 residues. Germline CDR1 is LNHDA and CDR2 is SQIVND (reference sequence). This CDR3 reads CASSTPGQGRGYTF. DNA for the CDR3: TGTGCCAGTAGTACCCCGGGACAGGGTCGTGGCTACACCTTC.

The J gene is TRBJ1-5, the V gene TRBV12-5, with 8 bases identical to TRBD1. The germline V gene encodes CDR1 LGHNT and CDR2 FRNRAP. The CDR3 loop spans 15 amino acids. V shed 2 bases, J shed 2 bases, and the junction held 2 bases outside the gene matches. In DNA, the CDR3 is TGTGCTAGTGGTTTGTTGGACAGGGGCAATCAGCCCCAGCATTTT. Its protein product is CASGLLDRGNQPQHF. Full variable domain (missing parts from reference TRBV12-5 and TRBJ1-5): DARVTQTPRHKVTEMGQEVTMRCQPILGHNTVFWYRQTMMQGLELLAYFRNRAPLDDSGMPKDRFSAEMPDATLATLKIQPSEPRDSAVYFCASGLLDRGNQPQHFGDGTRLSIL.

The J gene is TRBJ1-4, the V gene TRBV4-1; 8 bases are a match to TRBD1. V dropped 4 bases and J dropped 2; count of bases not matched to a gene: 6. Looked up from germline, CDR1 is MGHRA and CDR2 is YSYEKL. The CDR3 has 16 residues. The CDR3 sequence is CASSRQGSVTNEKLFF. DNA for the CDR3: TGCGCCAGCAGCCGACAGGGGTCGGTTACTAATGAAAAACTGTTTTTT.

The V and J genes are TRBV27 and TRBJ2-7, with D perhaps TRBD1 (5 bases). Per the germline V gene, CDR1 is MNHEY and CDR2 is SMNVEV (reference sequence). With 4 bases removed from V and 5 bases from J, the gap between germline ends came to 12 bases. This CDR3 is built from 13 residues. CDR3 residues: CASSWGRLDEQYF. The CDR3 DNA reads TGTGCCAGCAGTTGGGGCCGGTTGGACGAGCAGTACTTC.

This rearrangement joins TRBV27 to TRBJ1-4; the D gene is possibly TRBD1 (6 bases). Germline CDR1 MNHEY, CDR2 SMNVEV (reference sequence). V lost 4 bases and J 8 bases, leaving 26 bases between the germline ends. The CDR3 has 18 residues. The CDR3, as DNA: TGTGCCAGCAGTTCCCACCTGTGGGGGGGGGCAATTGGGGAAAAACTGTTTTTT. Its translation: CASSSHLWGGAIGEKLFF.

The chain employs TRBV29-1 and TRBJ1-4, with 9 bases identical to TRBD1. The CDR3 is 12 amino acids. V was clipped by 7 bases and J by 6 bases; unmatched bases: 3. Germline CDR1 SQVTM, CDR2 ANQGSEA. In DNA, the CDR3 is TGCAGCGCGACAGGGGGGTATGAAAAACTGTTTTTT. The encoded protein is CSATGGYEKLFF. Full variable domain (remainder filled in from reference TRBV29-1 and TRBJ1-4): SAVISQKPSRDICQRGTSLTIQCQVDSQVTMMFWYRQQPGQSLTLIATANQGSEATYESGFVIDKFPISRPNLTFSTLTVSNMSPEDSSIYLCSATGGYEKLFFGSGTQLSVL.

This clone was seen a single time. V and J are TRBV28 and TRBJ2-3, with 7 bases lining up with TRBD1. Trimming cost V 9 bases and J 2 bases; bases outside gene matches: 14. The length of the CDR3 is 16 residues. CDR1 and CDR2 (germline): MDHEN, SYDVKM. The CDR3 nucleotides read TGTGCCAGTGCGTCAACAGGGGTAGTTAACACAGATACGCAGTATTTT. It specifies CASASTGVVNTDTQYF.

The gene calls are TRBV5-1 and TRBJ2-5; possibly TRBD2 for D (5 bases). Germline V gene lookup returns CDR1 SGHRS and CDR2 YFSETQ. The CDR3 sequence is 14 residues long. The V gene lost 0 bases and the J gene lost 2 bases, with 8 bases spanning the gap. In DNA form, the CDR3 reads TGCGCCAGCAGCTTGGCCGGGAAACAAGAGACCCAGTACTTC. It specifies CASSLAGKQETQYF.

CDR3 residues: CASSLGTVSYEQYF. The CDR3 nucleotides are TGTGCCAGCAGCTTAGGGACAGTTTCCTACGAGCAGTACTTC. This chain connects TRBV7-9 to TRBJ2-7; possible D gene TRBD1, 6 bases. Germline values: CDR1 SEHNR, CDR2 FQNEAQ (reference sequence). The CDR3 has 14 amino acids. V was shortened by 1 base and J by 1 base, with 8 bases between the two germline ends.

This chain joins TRBV6-4 and TRBJ2-3; D call uncertain. Germline assignment: CDR1 MRHNA and CDR2 SNTAGT. This CDR3 is 14 amino acids long. Trimming cost V 5 bases and J 0 bases, with 9 bases left between them. DNA for the CDR3: TGTGCCAGCAGTACACCATCTAGCACAGATACGCAGTATTTT. Protein product: CASSTPSSTDTQYF.

The chain combines TRBV5-1 with TRBJ1-1, with unresolved D. This CDR3 has 15 residues. Trimming took 1 base from V and 1 from J, leaving 11 bases between them. CDR1 is SGHRS and CDR2 is YFSETQ in the germline V gene. The CDR3 spells CASSLSEVRNTEAFF. CDR3 DNA: TGCGCCAGCAGCTTGAGTGAGGTTAGGAACACTGAAGCTTTCTTT.

The chain is built from TRBV29-1 and TRBJ2-1; D call uncertain. The CDR3 has 13 amino acids. V was cut by 6 bases and J by 2 bases, with 11 bases left in between. The germline V gene encodes CDR1 SQVTM and CDR2 ANQGSEA. The CDR3, as DNA: TGCAGCGTCCGACGTGCGGCCTACAATGAGCAGTTCTTC. Translation: CSVRRAAYNEQFF.